One and the same sample provided the 7 T cell receptor beta chains below, sequenced in a study of blood T cells in healthy people across ages (dated by TCRdb to the mid-2010s). Libraries were constructed by 5' RACE. Sequencer: Illumina HiSeq 2500. A second PCR of roughly 7 to 11 cycles was performed with a sample-barcoded 5' primer and a J-beta primer mix. The raw public reads went through TCRdb reprocessing: fastp at Q25, MiXCR clone calling, in-frame beta chains kept. When rows share a CDR3 protein, they turn into one entry using the most common DNA and genes. Here the sample has roughly 500,000 distinct CDR3 sequences; roughly a quarter occur a single time. Together, the top ten hold less than 20% of the sample. Sequencing used blood. All receptors come from a woman aged 70-85 years in good health.

The J gene is TRBJ2-2, the V gene TRBV24-1, with D unresolved. The germline V gene encodes CDR1 KGHDR and CDR2 SFDVKD. The V and J ends lost 3 bases and 5 bases respectively, with 12 bases between them. This CDR3 is built from 15 residues. CDR3 amino acids: CATSDHASLTGELFF. CDR3 DNA sequence: TGTGCCACCAGTGATCACGCGTCTTTGACCGGGGAGCTGTTTTTT.

V is TRBV4-3 and J is TRBJ2-1; 9 bases align to TRBD2. Germline lookup yields CDR1 LGHNA and CDR2 YSLEER. Losses at the gene ends were 4 bases for V and 8 bases for J; bases not matched to a gene: 15. The CDR3 runs 17 residues. CDR3 amino acids: CASSRQHRLAGSYEQFF. The CDR3, as DNA: TGCGCCAGCAGCCGCCAACATCGGCTAGCGGGATCATATGAGCAGTTCTTC.

This clonotype appeared a few times. A much larger clone sits a single nucleotide away, making a read error possible. CDR3 sequence reads: CASSPSPWGQDGKQYF. The CDR3 DNA is TGTGCCAGCAGCCCAAGTCCTTGGGGACAGGACGGGAAGCAGTACTTC. V and J are TRBV4-2 and TRBJ2-7, with 8 bases identical to TRBD1. After removal of 4 bases from V and 8 bases from J, the junction contained 16 bases not matched to a gene. Germline V gene lookup returns CDR1 LGHNA and CDR2 YNFKEQ. The CDR3 consists of 16 residues.

The genes are TRBV3-1 and TRBJ2-1; 7 nucleotides align to TRBD1. The J call is in doubt because the DNA end fits TRBJ2-7 better. The germline CDR1 and CDR2 sequences are LGHDT and YNNKEL (reference sequence). The CDR3 totals 13 residues. CDR3 nucleotides: TGTGCCAGCAGCCAAGATGACAGGGCAGAGCAGTACTTC. This encodes CASSQDDRAEQYF.

The chain employs TRBV5-1 and TRBJ2-2; D unclear. The length of the CDR3 is 14 residues. Germline V gene lookup returns CDR1 SGHRS and CDR2 YFSETQ. The germline V and J ends were trimmed by 1 base and 6 bases, with 10 bases remaining between them. CDR3 residues: CASSLLGMAGELFF. DNA of the CDR3: TGCGCCAGCAGCTTGTTGGGTATGGCCGGGGAGCTGTTTTTT.

This clonotype was picked up a small number of times. This sequence joins TRBV7-2 and TRBJ2-2; the D is unclear. CDR1 and CDR2 from the germline V gene are SGHTA and FQGNSA. V lost 2 bases and J 7 bases, leaving 11 bases between the germline ends. The CDR3 sequence is 14 residues long. CDR3 nucleotide sequence: TGTGCCAGCAGCTTAAACTGGTCAGGCGGGGAGCTGTTTTTT. Protein sequence: CASSLNWSGGELFF.

This clonotype was counted ten times or more. The rearrangement links TRBV5-5 to TRBJ2-5, with 8 positions matching TRBD1. Germline CDR1 reads SGHKS; CDR2 reads YYEKEE (reference sequence). The ends lost 4 bases at V and 1 base at J; junction bases unmatched: 9. The CDR3 sequence is 16 residues long. The CDR3 DNA is TGTGCCAGCAGCGATAGGACAGGGTCAGTCCAAGAGACCCAGTACTTC. It encodes CASSDRTGSVQETQYF.